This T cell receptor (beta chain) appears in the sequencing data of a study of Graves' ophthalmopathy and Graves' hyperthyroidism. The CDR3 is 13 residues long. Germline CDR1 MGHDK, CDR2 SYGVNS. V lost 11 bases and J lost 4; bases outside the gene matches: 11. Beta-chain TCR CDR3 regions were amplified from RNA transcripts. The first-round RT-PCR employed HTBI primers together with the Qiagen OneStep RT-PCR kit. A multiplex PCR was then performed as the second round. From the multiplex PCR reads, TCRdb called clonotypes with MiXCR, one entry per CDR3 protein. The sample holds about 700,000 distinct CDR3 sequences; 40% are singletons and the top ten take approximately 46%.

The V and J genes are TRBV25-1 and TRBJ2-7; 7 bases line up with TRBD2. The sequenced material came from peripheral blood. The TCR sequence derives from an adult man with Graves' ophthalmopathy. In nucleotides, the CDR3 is TGTGCCCGAGGAGCGGGGACTGTTTACGAGCAGTACTTC. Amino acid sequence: CARGAGTVYEQYF.